These T cell receptor beta chains were read from a single sample in a study of T-cell memory formation after mild COVID-19. TCRdb re-analysed the 5' RACE reads in MiXCR, keeping a single row per CDR3 protein. Here the sample spans fewer than 350,000 distinct CDR3 sequences, roughly an eighth being singletons. The sequencing input was PBMCs or a T cell subset sorted from them (not recorded which). The receptors derive from a man aged 18 to 30 who had mild COVID-19 (a few samples of this study predate the infection). Cell type and time point are not known. The conserved cysteine and the conserved F or W are not part of the CDR3 here. D genes are given only for firm matches.

V gene: TRBV29-1; D gene: NA; CDR3 protein: SARRGRANTEAF
V gene: TRBV7-3; D gene: NA; CDR3 protein: ASSLQGNGNNEQF
V gene: TRBV7-8; D gene: TRBD2; CDR3 protein: ASRHEAGGGDTQY
V gene: TRBV20-1; D gene: TRBD2; CDR3 protein: SARGSRGGRNEQF
V gene: TRBV2; D gene: NA; CDR3 protein: ASTPLGQETQY
V gene: TRBV6-4; D gene: NA; CDR3 protein: ASSDSGSRRYT
V gene: TRBV20-1; D gene: NA; CDR3 protein: SARQVVNNEQF
V gene: TRBV6-6; D gene: NA; CDR3 protein: ASGGSGETQY
V gene: TRBV6-6; D gene: NA; CDR3 protein: ASSYVLAGHGYT
V gene: TRBV9; D gene: TRBD1; CDR3 protein: ASSGQGAPSGNTIY
V gene: TRBV5-1; D gene: NA; CDR3 protein: ASSSLDFSFGELF
V gene: TRBV6-5; D gene: TRBD1; CDR3 protein: ASSPGTVYEQY
V gene: TRBV29-1; D gene: TRBD2; CDR3 protein: SVARGLAGAYEQY
V gene: TRBV24-1; D gene: TRBD1; CDR3 protein: ATSDATGSETQY
V gene: TRBV4-1; D gene: NA; CDR3 protein: ASSHRPGVFDQPQH
V gene: TRBV12-3/TRBV12-4; D gene: TRBD1; CDR3 protein: ASTRDRVVQPQH
V gene: TRBV4-3; D gene: NA; CDR3 protein: ASSQVPPRGMAEAF
V gene: TRBV5-6; D gene: NA; CDR3 protein: ASSRLGTEQPQH
V gene: TRBV20-1; D gene: NA; CDR3 protein: SAPPGKVLETQY
V gene: TRBV3-1; D gene: TRBD2; CDR3 protein: ASSRHSGGHTDTQY
V gene: TRBV15; D gene: NA; CDR3 protein: ATSRDIETQY
V gene: TRBV6-1; D gene: NA; CDR3 protein: ASSARDGSSGNTIY
V gene: TRBV28; D gene: TRBD2; CDR3 protein: ASSLFRRSGGVDTQY
V gene: TRBV20-1; D gene: NA; CDR3 protein: SVRGSADTQY
V gene: TRBV2; D gene: NA; CDR3 protein: ASSGEVTDTQY
V gene: TRBV30; D gene: NA; CDR3 protein: AWRVVGQGVSPLH
V gene: TRBV27; D gene: TRBD1; CDR3 protein: ASSLWTGGEEKLF
V gene: TRBV7-2; D gene: TRBD2; CDR3 protein: ASSSSGLRGVQY
V gene: TRBV7-3; D gene: TRBD2; CDR3 protein: ASSLFAGGRNEQF
V gene: TRBV3-1; D gene: NA; CDR3 protein: ASSQAGDRSDIQY
V gene: TRBV7-6; D gene: TRBD1; CDR3 protein: ASSLGWGQGATNEQF
V gene: TRBV9; D gene: NA; CDR3 protein: ASSVQGVPYEQY
V gene: TRBV29-1; D gene: TRBD2; CDR3 protein: SVGEGEQY
V gene: TRBV6-6; D gene: NA; CDR3 protein: ASSTGGPNEQY
V gene: TRBV6-4; D gene: NA; CDR3 protein: ASVGGRIQY
V gene: TRBV20-1; D gene: NA; CDR3 protein: SARTGRQPQH
V gene: TRBV10-3; D gene: NA; CDR3 protein: AISETFGENTIY
V gene: TRBV7-9; D gene: NA; CDR3 protein: ASSLSGNGYT
V gene: TRBV10-3; D gene: TRBD1; CDR3 protein: AISEGRQGMSSTDTQY
V gene: TRBV7-9; D gene: NA; CDR3 protein: ASSLTNTGEQY
V gene: TRBV12-3/TRBV12-4; D gene: NA; CDR3 protein: ASSPREDTGELF
V gene: TRBV7-9; D gene: NA; CDR3 protein: ASRGTGGAF
V gene: TRBV4-1; D gene: TRBD1; CDR3 protein: ASSPFARGSTDTQY
V gene: TRBV7-2; D gene: NA; CDR3 protein: ASSLGRVDGYT
V gene: TRBV4-1; D gene: NA; CDR3 protein: ASSYPGEHTEAF
V gene: TRBV12-3/TRBV12-4; D gene: NA; CDR3 protein: ASSLRERTEAF
V gene: TRBV7-7; D gene: TRBD2; CDR3 protein: ASSPFGGAPNEQF
V gene: TRBV7-2; D gene: NA; CDR3 protein: ASSLAAAKNIQY
V gene: TRBV10-3; D gene: TRBD1; CDR3 protein: AISESDRAYEQY
V gene: TRBV7-9; D gene: TRBD1; CDR3 protein: ASSVDRGGGYT
V gene: TRBV4-1; D gene: TRBD2; CDR3 protein: ASSLRTSGGQETQY
V gene: TRBV20-1; D gene: TRBD2; CDR3 protein: SAGGVGADTQY
V gene: TRBV18; D gene: TRBD2; CDR3 protein: ASSPPASGSNEQF
V gene: TRBV4-1; D gene: NA; CDR3 protein: ASSHAVSGNRNSPLH
V gene: TRBV3-1; D gene: NA; CDR3 protein: ASRSGAYTGELF
V gene: TRBV12-3/TRBV12-4; D gene: NA; CDR3 protein: ASSFYNEQF